This T cell receptor beta chain was obtained from a study of PD-1 blockade in classical Hodgkin lymphoma. Study results and limitations: Baseline TCR diversity was reportedly lower in newly diagnosed patients than healthy donors. Baseline diversity in complete responders resembled that of newly diagnosed patients.

Only in-frame clones appear in the TCRdb table, and some are missing; sequencing was by immunoSEQ multiplex PCR. The sample holds about 110,000 clones, about 88% seen once. The CDR3 length is 14 residues. V lost 3 bases and J lost 3; bases outside the gene matches: 4. The germline CDR1 and CDR2 sequences are MDHEN and SYDVKM. A word on this clone: Antigen unknown.

There was relapse after autologous stem cell transplantation in every patient, and there was variation in brentuximab vedotin exposure. This clonotype was sampled from a human donor with classical Hodgkin lymphoma. The sample consisted of peripheral blood mononuclear cells (PBMCs), taken before the second cycle of nivolumab. V and J are TRBV28 and TRBJ2-7, with 8 bases lining up with TRBD1. Here the CDR3 reads CASSFAGGFYEQYF. In nucleotides, the CDR3 is TGTGCCAGCAGTTTTGCAGGGGGCTTCTACGAGCAGTACTTC.